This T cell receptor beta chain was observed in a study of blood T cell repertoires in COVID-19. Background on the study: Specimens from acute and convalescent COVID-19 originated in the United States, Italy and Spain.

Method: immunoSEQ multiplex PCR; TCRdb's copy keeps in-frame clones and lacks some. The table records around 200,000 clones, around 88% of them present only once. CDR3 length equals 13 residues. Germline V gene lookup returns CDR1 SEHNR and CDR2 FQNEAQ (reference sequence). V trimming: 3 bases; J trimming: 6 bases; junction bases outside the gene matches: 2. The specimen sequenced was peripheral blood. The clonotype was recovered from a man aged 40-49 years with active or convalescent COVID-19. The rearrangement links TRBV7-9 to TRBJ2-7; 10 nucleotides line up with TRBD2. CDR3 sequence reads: CASSFASGSEQYF. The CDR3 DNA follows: TGTGCCAGCAGCTTTGCTAGCGGGAGCGAGCAGTACTTC.